This TCR beta chain was profiled in a study of blood T cell repertoires in COVID-19. In the study overall: The samples span acute and convalescent COVID-19 from the United States, Italy and Spain.

V dropped 6 bases and J dropped 3 bases, with 8 bases sitting between them. The CDR3 runs to 12 residues. Germline V gives CDR1 MGHDK, CDR2 SYGVNS. Here immunoSEQ multiplex PCR was the method, and the copy in TCRdb shows in-frame clones only, minus some. The sample yields 150,000 to 200,000 clones, roughly nine tenths seen once. The gene calls are TRBV25-1 and TRBJ1-2; no clear D. The specimen was PBMCs or T cells enriched from blood (not recorded which). This TCR was recovered from a woman in her 40s in a cohort exposed to, infected with or recovered from COVID-19 (not recorded which). The CDR3 region is CASSTADYGYTF. The CDR3 DNA follows: TGTGCCAGCAGCACAGCCGACTATGGCTACACCTTC.